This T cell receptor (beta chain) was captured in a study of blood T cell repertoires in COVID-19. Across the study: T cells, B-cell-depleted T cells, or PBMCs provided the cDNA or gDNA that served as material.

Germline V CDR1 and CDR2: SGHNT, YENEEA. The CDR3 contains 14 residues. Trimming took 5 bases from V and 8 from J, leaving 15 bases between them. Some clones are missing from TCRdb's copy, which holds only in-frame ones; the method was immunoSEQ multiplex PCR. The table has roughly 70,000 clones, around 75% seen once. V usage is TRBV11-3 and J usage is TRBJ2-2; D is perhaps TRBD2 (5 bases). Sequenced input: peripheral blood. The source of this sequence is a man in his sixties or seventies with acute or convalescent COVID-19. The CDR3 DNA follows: TGTGCCAGCAGCCCCGGACTTTACTCTGGGGAGCTGTTTTTT. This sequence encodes CASSPGLYSGELFF.